This T cell receptor (beta chain) is from a study of technical replicates of blood from a handful of donors. Assay used: immunoSEQ multiplex PCR; TCRdb lists only in-frame clones, some missing. The table lists about 73,000 clones, roughly nine tenths of them singletons. The germline V gene has CDR1 LNHDA and CDR2 SQIVND (reference sequence). The junction had 11 bases not matched to a gene; V was cut back by 8 bases and J by 4 bases. The CDR3 sequence is 15 residues long. The table lists this clone with a count of one. Sequenced sample: PBMCs. V is TRBV19 and J is TRBJ2-3, with 8 bases aligning to TRBD1. This clonotype was sampled from a human donor in good health. Some clones in this sample may be carry-over from other donors' samples. In DNA, the CDR3 is TGTGCCAGTGAGGGGACCAGGGGGCTGTCAGATACGCAGTATTTT. It yields the protein CASEGTRGLSDTQYF.